The present entry profiles one T cell receptor beta chain with its context. Its antigen is not known. The sample has other DNA sequences that encode this CDR3 too. The data were taken from a study of T cell responses to AZD1222 COVID-19 vaccine. About the study: Second doses at about 4 or about 12 weeks were pooled.

Produced via immunoSEQ multiplex PCR; TCRdb's table is partial and in-frame only. This sample has 100,000 to 110,000 clones, with around nine tenths found just once. Findings and limits, study-wide: Possibly, clonal diversity was underestimated; donors were largely white British and included more females. Spike-spanning, vaccine-associated CD4 TCRs were dominant at 160-218 and 743-854.

This clonotype was sampled from an adult in good health. This sample comprised peripheral blood, obtained on day 0 of AZD1222 vaccination.

The CDR3 coding sequence is TGTGCCAGCAGCTTAGTGAGGACAACTGGCACAGATACGCAGTATTTT. It encodes CASSLVRTTGTDTQYF. The V call is TRBV7-9, the J call TRBJ2-3; D is perhaps TRBD1 (5 bases). This CDR3 spans 16 amino acids. CDR1 is SEHNR and CDR2 is FQNEAQ in the germline V gene (reference sequence). V was pared by 1 base and J by 1 base, with 12 bases between.